This T cell receptor (beta chain) originates from a study of blood T cell repertoires in COVID-19 (TCRdb year 2020). The study in broad terms: The collaborator samples originated in the United States, Italy and Spain and spanned the acute and convalescent phases of COVID-19. The prospective study material was composed of cDNA or gDNA derived from T cells, B-cell-depleted T cells, or PBMCs. The dataset comprised deeply sampled blood TCRbeta repertoires from subjects exposed to, actively infected with, or recovered from COVID-19. The repertoires were released in a freely available public database intended as a resource for research on the immune response to SARS-CoV-2. Samples came from the ongoing ImmuneRACE study (first 160 participants) plus 1,254 subjects from 6 global collaborators. The sample metadata nearly always contained a de-identified subject ID, COVID-19 status, age in years and sex. Where available, HLA class I and class II types were obtained from metadata supplied by the sample provider rather than from assay-based typing. The investigation overall reported the following: The amount of clinical and demographic metadata varied by source and participant and was provided uncurated.

The immunoSEQ Assay, a bias-controlled multiplex PCR, was used to amplify TCRbeta CDR3 regions from genomic DNA. For the original study's pipeline: The number of nucleated cells in each sample was estimated by amplification of reference gene primers within the assay. Sequence reads were collapsed and filtered to measure the absolute abundance of every unique TCRbeta CDR3 rearrangement. For each sample, productive Simpson clonality was calculated as the square root of Simpson's diversity index across productive rearrangements. TCRdb provides this immuneACCESS table in a form limited to in-frame rearrangements. Some clones are lacking; in checked studies, under half of them reflect an unresolved V gene, and why the rest are absent is not known. Clone size and V and J calls were adopted from that table, with D and trimming inferred from the DNA. This sample holds approximately 300,000 clones; 85% to 90% were observed only once. Around 0.84% of the sample belongs to the ten largest clones.

CDR1 and CDR2 are drawn from the germline V gene: SNHLY, FYNNEI. The germline V end is reduced by 8 bases and the J end by 0 bases; junction bases left unmatched: 4. Reading from cysteine to phenylalanine, the CDR3 counts 15 amino acids. The read is trimmed to its CDR3 DNA, 45 bases read in frame from base 1. Each collaborating institution followed its own protocols to collect whole blood in K2EDTA tubes. For TCRbeta analysis, collaborator samples were shipped as frozen whole blood, as isolated PBMCs, or as DNA extracted from either sample type. Only a few counts were recorded for this clone. Its antigen is currently not known. No quality values exist for individual bases; no much larger clone is one base distant.

The clonotype comes from a man younger than 40 with acute or convalescent COVID-19. The sequenced sample was peripheral blood. In this chain, TRBV2 is recombined with TRBJ1-6, and 7 junctional nucleotides match TRBD1. The CDR3 corresponds to CASDRESSYNSPLHF. The nucleotide sequence reads as follows: TGTGCCAGCGACAGGGAGAGCTCCTATAATTCACCCCTCCACTTT.